This T cell receptor beta chain emerged from a study of OX40 agonist ivuxolimab in advanced cancers. Study details: Two patients with cutaneous melanoma and one with hepatocellular carcinoma, three in total, showed partial responses.

Generated by immunoSEQ multiplex PCR, the TCRdb table keeps only in-frame clones and is missing some. The repertoire holds tens of thousands of clones, 79% seen once, with roughly 15% in the top ten. The study's findings and limits: Partial responders receiving 0.1-3.0 mg/kg showed among the lowest clonal expansion.

Enrollment shut out patients with autoimmune disease history or systemic immunosuppression. Between the trimmed V and J ends, which lost 2 bases and 3 bases, there was a span of 8 bases. This CDR3 comprises 14 residues. The germline V gene encodes CDR1 MDHEN and CDR2 SYDVKM. To note about this clone: The antigen remains unidentified.

The receptor comes from an adult with an advanced solid tumor such as melanoma, head and neck, liver or kidney cancer. The rearrangement links TRBV28 to TRBJ1-5; no definite D call. This material consisted of CD4+ or CD8+ T cells sorted from blood, taken in a trial of the OX40 agonist ivuxolimab. The CDR3 nucleotides are TGTGCCAGCAGTTTAACTGGGGACAATCAGCCCCAGCATTTT. Translating it yields CASSLTGDNQPQHF.